These 22 T cell receptor beta chains originate from one sample sequenced in a study of brain T cells in children with intractable seizures. Some clones are missing from TCRdb's copy, which holds only in-frame ones; the method was immunoSEQ multiplex PCR. The repertoire holds approximately 110,000 clones, roughly 94% seen once, with approximately 3.9% in the top ten. The material was peripheral blood, obtained at surgery. The receptors come from a boy under two years old with hemimegalencephaly and intractable seizures.

The chain links TRBV5-1 to TRBJ2-1, with 13 positions matching TRBD2. CDR1 and CDR2 from the germline V gene are SGHRS and YFSETQ. The junction had 3 bases not matched to a gene; V was cut back by 2 bases and J by 7 bases. This CDR3 region has 15 residues. The CDR3 sequence is CASSLTSGRGNEQFF. The CDR3 nucleotides read TGCGCCAGCAGCTTAACTAGCGGGAGGGGGAATGAGCAGTTCTTC.

This clone was observed a single time. The chain employs TRBV5-6 and TRBJ2-1; possible D gene TRBD2, 6 bases. Germline V gives CDR1 SGHDT, CDR2 YYEEEE. The CDR3 loop spans 16 amino acids. V lost 3 bases and J lost 0, with 13 bases in between. The DNA for the CDR3 is TGTGCCAGCAGCTCGGGGATGGGGGGCTCCTACAATGAGCAGTTCTTC. This translates into CASSSGMGGSYNEQFF.

The chain joins TRBV18 to TRBJ2-5; D unresolved. In germline, CDR1 is KGHSH, CDR2 LQKENI. The CDR3 loop spans 12 amino acids. V lost 1 base and J lost 3, with 3 bases in between. CDR3 in amino acids: CASSPLEETQYF. The CDR3 nucleotides read TGTGCCAGCTCACCACTGGAAGAGACCCAGTACTTC.

The chain links TRBV9 to TRBJ2-1; either TRBD1 or TRBD2 may supply D (5 bases each). The length of the CDR3 is 15 residues. The V end was cut by 0 bases, the J end by 4 bases, with 11 bases between. Germline-derived CDR1 and CDR2 are SGDLS and YYNGEE. The chain's CDR3 is CASSVERGLYNEQFF. The DNA for the CDR3 is TGTGCCAGCAGCGTAGAGAGGGGATTATACAATGAGCAGTTCTTC.

The CDR3 DNA sequence: TGTGCCAGCAGCCAAGACGCAGGGTCGGGGTGGGTGGTTCAGCCCCAGCATTTT. It translates to CASSQDAGSGWVVQPQHF. The chain joins TRBV4-2 to TRBJ1-5; weak D call: TRBD1 (5 bases). The germline gives CDR1 LGHNA, CDR2 YNFKEQ. V lost 0 bases to trimming and J lost 6 bases, with 21 bases between them. The CDR3 is 18 residues long.

V gene TRBV27 combines with J gene TRBJ2-2; D is ambiguous. Germline V gene lookup returns CDR1 MNHEY and CDR2 SMNVEV (reference sequence). The CDR3 runs to 13 residues. Between the trimmed V and J ends, which lost 6 bases and 6 bases, there was a span of 11 bases. This CDR3 reads CASSIRLSGELFF. In nucleotides, the CDR3 is TGTGCCAGCAGCATCCGGCTTTCCGGGGAGCTGTTTTTT.

This clone occurred once. The chain carries TRBV28 and TRBJ1-5; D perhaps matches TRBD1 (5 bases). Germline V gene sequence: CDR1 MDHEN, CDR2 SYDVKM. This CDR3 has 13 residues. Trimming removed 3 bases from V and 6 bases from J, with 9 bases in between. The CDR3 reads CASSFRGPQPQHF. CDR3 nucleotide sequence: TGTGCCAGCAGTTTTCGGGGCCCTCAGCCCCAGCATTTT.

The chain has TRBV7-2 and TRBJ2-3; tentatively, D is TRBD1 (6 bases). This CDR3 spans 15 amino acids. Trimming removed 5 bases from V and 3 bases from J, with 15 bases in between. The germline gives CDR1 SGHTA, CDR2 FQGNSA. For the CDR3, the DNA is TGTGCCAGCAGCCCGAGACGGACAGAGACAGATACGCAGTATTTT. Its protein is CASSPRRTETDTQYF. Full variable domain (outside the CDR3, taken from reference TRBV7-2 and TRBJ2-3): GAGVSQSPSNKVTEKGKDVELRCDPISGHTALYWYRQSLGQGLEFLIYFQGNSAPDKSGLPSDRFSAERTGGSVSTLTIQRTQQEDSAVYLCASSPRRTETDTQYFGPGTRLTVL.

This sequence joins TRBV2 and TRBJ1-1; D uncertain. The CDR3 contains 15 residues. Between the trimmed V and J ends, which lost 5 bases and 0 bases, there was a span of 13 bases. Germline CDR1 and CDR2: SNHLY and FYNNEI. The CDR3 reads CASSNSLSLNTEAFF. The CDR3 region has the DNA TGTGCCAGCAGTAACAGCCTGAGCCTGAACACTGAAGCTTTCTTT.

The gene calls are TRBV7-9 and TRBJ1-1, with 8 bases that match TRBD1. The junction had 5 bases not matched to a gene; V was cut back by 0 bases and J by 5 bases. The CDR3 sequence is 15 residues long. Per germline, CDR1 SEHNR and CDR2 FQNEAQ (reference sequence). The CDR3 loop reads CASSLARTGRTEAFF. The CDR3 DNA is TGTGCCAGCAGCTTAGCCCGGACAGGGCGGACTGAAGCTTTCTTT.

The CDR3: CATSDYGYTF. The CDR3 DNA reads TGTGCCACCAGTGACTATGGCTACACCTTC. This chain connects TRBV24-1 to TRBJ1-2, with D hard to call. Trimming stripped 4 bases from V and 4 bases from J, with 0 bases between. The CDR3 sequence is 10 residues long. CDR1 is KGHDR, CDR2 SFDVKD, per germline.

The J gene is TRBJ2-7, the V gene TRBV20-1, with D perhaps matching TRBD2 (5 bases). Per the germline V gene, CDR1 is DFQATT and CDR2 is SNEGSKA (reference sequence). This CDR3 is 12 amino acids long. Trimming took off 3 bases at V and 4 bases at J, with 10 bases between the two ends. Here the CDR3 reads CSASEGGYEQYF. The CDR3 bases are TGCAGTGCTAGTGAGGGCGGATACGAGCAGTACTTC.

The rearrangement joins TRBV27 to TRBJ2-2; 8 bases line up with TRBD2. CDR3 length equals 15 residues. V shed 3 bases, J shed 3 bases, and the junction held 3 bases outside the gene matches. Germline CDR1 reads MNHEY; CDR2 reads SMNVEV (reference sequence). CDR3 coding DNA: TGTGCCAGCAGTTTCCTAGCGGGCCACACCGGGGAGCTGTTTTTT. Its protein is CASSFLAGHTGELFF.

The V call is TRBV3-1 (or the pseudogene TRBV3-2), the J call TRBJ2-7; 10 positions match TRBD2. The CDR3 runs 19 residues. Germline trimming cut 0 bases from V and 1 base from J; bases unmatched to any gene: 12. The germline gives CDR1 LGHDT, CDR2 YNNKEL (reference sequence). For the CDR3, the DNA is TGTGCCAGCAGCCAAGATCGGGGGAGCGGGAGGGTGTGGTCCTACGAGCAGTACTTC. Encoded protein: CASSQDRGSGRVWSYEQYF.

J is TRBJ2-7 and V is TRBV28, with TRBD2 matching 9 bases. V lost 1 base, J lost 5 bases, and 12 bases stayed unmatched. The CDR3 spans 17 residues. Germline loops: CDR1 MDHEN, CDR2 SYDVKM. CDR3 region: CASSLSPLAGSGHEQYF. As DNA, the CDR3 is TGTGCCAGCAGTTTATCCCCCCTAGCGGGGAGCGGTCACGAGCAGTACTTC.

The chain is built from TRBV5-1 and TRBJ1-2; 9 bases agree with TRBD1. This CDR3 has 17 amino acids. Germline loops: CDR1 SGHRS, CDR2 YFSETQ. V lost 1 base, J lost 4 bases, and 11 bases stayed unmatched. DNA of the CDR3: TGCGCCAGCAGCTTGTCTCCGGGACAGGGATCTTCCTATGGCTACACCTTC. Amino acids: CASSLSPGQGSSYGYTF.

A remark on this clone: Other DNA sequences of this sample code for an identical CDR3. The genes are TRBV4-1 and TRBJ2-7; D possibly corresponds to TRBD2 (6 bases). From germline, CDR1 is MGHRA and CDR2 YSYEKL. The CDR3 covers 13 residues. Deletions cut 3 bases from V and 3 bases from J, with 9 bases between. The CDR3, as DNA: TGCGCCAGCAGCCAGGGGGGTAGCTACGAGCAGTACTTC. It translates to CASSQGGSYEQYF.

Of note for this clone: Other DNA sequences in the sample encode the same CDR3. The genes are TRBV5-1 and TRBJ2-7; 13 nucleotides agree with TRBD2. J was trimmed by 0 bases and V by 4 bases; bases with no gene match: 4. The CDR3 is made up of 16 amino acids. Germline V gives CDR1 SGHRS, CDR2 YFSETQ. Written as DNA, the CDR3 is TGCGCCAGCAGCCCGGGACTAGCGGGACCCTCCTACGAGCAGTACTTC. Residues: CASSPGLAGPSYEQYF.

The gene calls are TRBV10-1 and TRBJ2-3; D may match TRBD1 or TRBD2 (5 bases each). Germline CDR1 WNHNN, CDR2 SYGVQD (reference sequence). This CDR3 has 13 amino acids. Between the trimmed V and J ends, which lost 6 bases and 2 bases, there was a span of 9 bases. CDR3 in amino acids: CASRGEYTDTQYF. The CDR3 nucleotides read TGCGCCAGCAGGGGGGAATACACAGATACGCAGTATTTT.

J is TRBJ2-3 and V is TRBV2; a possible D gene is TRBD2 (5 bases). The CDR3 is 16 residues long. The germline CDR1 and CDR2 sequences are SNHLY and FYNNEI. V was trimmed by 4 bases and J by 1 base, leaving 15 bases between them. The CDR3 DNA sequence: TGTGCCAGCAGTGGACACTTCGGGGTCGGCACAGATACGCAGTATTTT. This sequence encodes CASSGHFGVGTDTQYF.

The chain is built from TRBV29-1 and TRBJ1-3; D is possibly TRBD1 (5 bases). The CDR3 extends over 11 amino acids. Germline CDR1 reads SQVTM; CDR2 reads ANQGSEA. V lost 7 bases, J lost 4 bases, and 8 bases lay in between. Here the CDR3 reads CSARTGNTIYF. CDR3 bases: TGCAGCGCCCGGACAGGAAACACCATATATTTT.

CDR3: CASSYVGLLGNTEAFF. In DNA form, the CDR3 reads TGTGCCAGCAGTTACGTTGGGCTACTAGGGAACACTGAAGCTTTCTTT. The rearrangement links TRBV6-2 or TRBV6-3 to TRBJ1-1, with D hard to call. The CDR3 totals 16 residues. Looked up from germline, CDR1 is MNHEY and CDR2 is SVGEGT. V was pared by 2 bases and J by 1 base, with 14 bases between.